These 27 T cell receptor beta chains originate from one sample sequenced in a study of blood T cell repertoires in COVID-19. Sequencing used immunoSEQ multiplex PCR; TCRdb keeps in-frame clones, though not all of them. Altogether about 45,000 clones are present, under 85% being singletons, with the ten largest covering roughly 8.2%. Sample: peripheral blood. The receptors were sampled from a man aged 80 or over in a cohort sampled during active COVID-19.

The chain joins TRBV15 to TRBJ1-3; 7 nucleotides match TRBD1. CDR1 is LNHNV and CDR2 is YYDKDF in the germline V gene (reference sequence). The CDR3 loop spans 15 amino acids. The trim removed 4 bases at V and 0 bases at J, leaving 3 bases unmatched. The CDR3 sequence: CATSTYRGSGNTIYF. CDR3 DNA: TGTGCCACCAGCACCTACAGGGGCTCTGGAAACACCATATATTTT.

The chain recombines TRBV28 with TRBJ1-3, with 9 bases fitting TRBD1. This CDR3 is built from 18 residues. V gave up 5 bases and J gave up 0 bases; unmatched junction bases: 11. The V gene's germline CDR1 is MDHEN and CDR2 SYDVKM. Here the CDR3 reads CASSPLTGGFGSGNTIYF. CDR3 in DNA: TGTGCCAGCAGTCCTCTGACAGGGGGATTCGGCTCTGGAAACACCATATATTTT.

V usage is TRBV28 and J usage is TRBJ1-5, with 7 bases that match TRBD1. In germline, CDR1 is MDHEN, CDR2 SYDVKM. The CDR3 length is 14 residues. V lost 5 bases to trimming and J lost 9 bases; unmatched junction nucleotides: 10. The CDR3 region is CASSPGGTVLPQHF. The CDR3 bases are TGTGCCAGCAGTCCAGGGGGGACAGTTTTGCCCCAGCATTTT. Variable domain in full (rest from reference TRBV28 and TRBJ1-5): DVKVTQSSRYLVKRTGEKVFLECVQDMDHENMFWYRQDPGLGLRLIYFSYDVKMKEKGDIPEGYSVSREKKERFSLILESASTNQTSMYLCASSPGGTVLPQHFGDGTRLSIL.

V and J are TRBV6-1 and TRBJ2-3; D is unresolved. V gave up 2 bases and J gave up 0 bases, with 12 bases separating them. The germline CDR1 and CDR2 sequences are MNHNS and SASEGT. CDR3 length: 16 residues. The CDR3 nucleotides read TGTGCCAGCAGTGAACTTGGGCCCCTCAGCACAGATACGCAGTATTTT. Its protein is CASSELGPLSTDTQYF.

The chain joins TRBV6-5 to TRBJ1-5; no reliable D call. This CDR3 has 15 residues. Between the trimmed V and J ends, which lost 0 bases and 2 bases, there was a span of 8 bases. Germline V lookup: CDR1 MNHEY, CDR2 SVGAGI. Written as DNA, the CDR3 is TGTGCCAGCAGTTACTCGACGGGAGGCAATCAGCCCCAGCATTTT. This translates into CASSYSTGGNQPQHF.

The chain employs TRBV28 and TRBJ1-2, with D possibly being TRBD1 (5 bases). The germline V gene has CDR1 MDHEN and CDR2 SYDVKM. This CDR3 region has 14 residues. V lost 3 bases, J lost 8 bases, and 16 bases lay in between. The CDR3 protein is CASSFSWRGEGYTF. CDR3 nucleotide sequence: TGTGCCAGCAGTTTTAGTTGGAGGGGCGAAGGCTACACCTTC.

This rearrangement joins TRBV5-4 to TRBJ2-2; TRBD2 matches 10 bases. Germline loops: CDR1 SGHNT, CDR2 YYREEE (reference sequence). After removal of 4 bases from V and 3 bases from J, the junction contained 0 bases not matched to a gene. This CDR3 spans 14 amino acids. The CDR3 loop reads CASSLAGDTGELFF. CDR3 in DNA: TGTGCCAGCAGCCTAGCGGGAGACACCGGGGAGCTGTTTTTT.

The chain's CDR3 is CASSQEGGAYEQYF. CDR3 DNA: TGCGCCAGCAGCCAAGAAGGGGGAGCCTACGAGCAGTACTTC. This chain joins TRBV4-3 and TRBJ2-7; a weak D match, TRBD1 (6 bases). The V and J ends lost 0 bases and 2 bases respectively, with 8 bases between them. CDR3 size: 14 residues. Germline V CDR1 and CDR2: LGHNA, YSLEER.

The rearrangement joins TRBV18 to TRBJ1-1; TRBD1 agrees at 7 bases. Trimming took 4 bases from V and 5 from J; bases not matched to a gene: 1. The germline CDR1 and CDR2 sequences are KGHSH and LQKENI. The CDR3 is 12 residues long. This CDR3 reads CASSQQGTEAFF. The CDR3 DNA reads TGTGCCAGCTCACAACAGGGGACTGAAGCTTTCTTT.

The chain recombines TRBV19 with TRBJ1-5, with D possibly matching TRBD1 (6 bases). This CDR3 contains 16 residues. Per germline, CDR1 LNHDA and CDR2 SQIVND (reference sequence). V was shortened by 7 bases and J by 4 bases, with 20 bases between the two germline ends. CDR3 bases: TGTGCCAGTAAAATGGGGGACACCGTGCGAAATCAGCCCCAGCATTTT. Its protein product is CASKMGDTVRNQPQHF.

The gene calls are TRBV7-2 and TRBJ2-7; possibly TRBD1 for D (5 bases). Trimming shortened V by 6 bases and J by 6 bases, and 15 bases separated the two germline ends. Looked up from germline, CDR1 is SGHTA and CDR2 is FQGNSA. CDR3 length equals 13 residues. The CDR3 is CASRGDLTVEQYF. CDR3 bases: TGTGCCAGCAGAGGGGATTTGACTGTCGAGCAGTACTTC.

V and J are TRBV14 and TRBJ2-3; D uncertain. The germline CDR1 and CDR2 sequences are SGHDN and FVKESK. V lost 0 bases to trimming and J lost 8 bases, with 9 bases between them. The CDR3 consists of 13 residues. DNA of the CDR3: TGTGCCAGCAGCCAAGATTTCGCGAGTACGCAGTATTTT. It yields the protein CASSQDFASTQYF.

In this sample, this clone turned up a few times. V usage is TRBV29-1 and J usage is TRBJ1-2; 8 nucleotides agree with TRBD1. This CDR3 comprises 11 residues. The germline V gene has CDR1 SQVTM and CDR2 ANQGSEA. With V trimmed by 7 bases and J by 8 bases, 6 bases remained unmatched. The CDR3 here is CSAPGQGGYTF. The CDR3 coding sequence is TGCAGCGCCCCAGGACAGGGCGGCTACACCTTC.

The chain carries TRBV30 and TRBJ2-2; D remains unclear. The V gene's germline CDR1 is GTSNPN and CDR2 SVGIG (reference sequence). Trimming cost V 0 bases and J 6 bases, with 8 bases left between them. The CDR3 is 13 amino acids. The CDR3 coding sequence is TGTGCCTGGAGTGTAGCCCCTGCCGGGGAGCTGTTTTTT. Protein: CAWSVAPAGELFF. Combining the CDR3 with reference TRBV30 and TRBJ2-2 gives the whole variable domain SQTIHQWPATLVQPVGSPLSLECTVEGTSNPNLYWYRQAAGRGLQLLFYSVGIGQISSEVPQNLSASRPQDRQFILSSKKLLLSDSGFYLCAWSVAPAGELFFGEGSRLTVL.

This chain uses TRBV6-4 with TRBJ1-1; D possibly corresponds to TRBD1 (5 bases). The CDR3 has 14 residues. Germline CDR1 is MRHNA and CDR2 is SNTAGT. Trimming stripped 6 bases from V and 7 bases from J, with 18 bases between. The CDR3 spells CASSSGGAFGEAFF. The CDR3 coding sequence is TGTGCCAGCAGCTCGGGAGGGGCGTTTGGTGAAGCTTTCTTT.

This clone was recorded once. V usage is TRBV3-1 (or the pseudogene TRBV3-2) and J usage is TRBJ2-5; 7 nucleotides line up with TRBD2. Trimming removed 0 bases from V and 0 bases from J; junction bases left unmatched: 4. Germline V lookup: CDR1 LGHDT, CDR2 YNNKEL (reference sequence). This CDR3 is 16 amino acids long. In DNA form, the CDR3 reads TGTGCCAGCAGCCAAGATGGGAGGGCGTACCAAGAGACCCAGTACTTC. Translated: CASSQDGRAYQETQYF.

Only a few counts were recorded for this clone. This chain uses TRBV6-2 or TRBV6-3 with TRBJ1-6; TRBD1 is a possible D gene (6 bases). The V gene lost 0 bases and the J gene lost 6 bases, with 15 bases spanning the gap. CDR1 MNHEY and CDR2 SVGEGT come from the germline V gene. CDR3 length: 17 amino acids. Here the CDR3 reads CASSYSNQGRGNSPLHF. The DNA of the CDR3 is TGTGCCAGCAGTTACTCAAATCAGGGGAGAGGTAATTCACCCCTCCACTTT.

This clone was observed a single time. This rearrangement joins TRBV7-2 to TRBJ1-2; D gene ambiguous. The V gene's germline CDR1 is SGHTA and CDR2 FQGNSA. The CDR3 runs 13 residues. The V gene lost 5 bases and the J gene lost 0 bases, with 7 bases spanning the gap. In DNA form, the CDR3 reads TGTGCCAGCAGCCCCAACTCTAACTATGGCTACACCTTC. Translated: CASSPNSNYGYTF.

DNA for the CDR3: TGCGCCAGCAGCTTCGAAACAGGGGGTTCCCCCAACGAGCAGTACTTC. This sequence encodes CASSFETGGSPNEQYF. The chain links TRBV5-1 to TRBJ2-7; the match to TRBD1 covers 8 bases. With V trimmed by 2 bases and J by 5 bases, 12 bases remained unmatched. Germline V CDR1 and CDR2: SGHRS, YFSETQ. The CDR3 totals 16 residues.

The chain recombines TRBV28 with TRBJ2-3; TRBD1 matches 7 bases. J gave up 3 bases and V 3 bases, and 6 bases lay outside the gene matches. Germline CDR1 and CDR2: MDHEN and SYDVKM. The CDR3 consists of 15 residues. In DNA, the CDR3 is TGTGCCAGCAGTTTGGTTCACAGGGGAACAGATACGCAGTATTTT. It codes for CASSLVHRGTDTQYF.

The chain is built from TRBV25-1 and TRBJ1-2; TRBD1 is a possible D gene (6 bases). V lost 1 base, J lost 7 bases, and 16 bases lay in between. The CDR3 covers 15 residues. Germline CDR1 MGHDK, CDR2 SYGVNS. The CDR3 DNA reads TGTGCCAGCAGTGAATCGACAGGAGTGATAGTTGGCTACACCTTC. It codes for CASSESTGVIVGYTF.

This clone appeared a few times. The chain couples TRBV11-3 to TRBJ2-5; D remains unclear. Germline CDR1 and CDR2: SGHNT and YENEEA. The CDR3 runs to 13 residues. Trimming pared 0 bases from V and 9 bases from J, leaving 11 bases between. In DNA form, the CDR3 reads TGTGCCAGCAGCTTAGAAATCGGCGAGGCCCAGTACTTC. Encoded protein: CASSLEIGEAQYF.

The chain uses TRBV5-1 and TRBJ2-3; 11 bases map to TRBD1. With V trimmed by 4 bases and J by 1 base, 11 bases remained unmatched. The CDR3 runs to 18 residues. CDR1 is SGHRS and CDR2 is YFSETQ in the germline V gene. CDR3 in DNA: TGCGCCAGCAGCCAAGGACAGGGGGCAAGGTTGGGCACAGATACGCAGTATTTT. Its protein is CASSQGQGARLGTDTQYF.

This rearrangement joins TRBV28 to TRBJ1-1; TRBD1 agrees at 10 bases. V gave up 5 bases and J gave up 5 bases; unmatched junction bases: 14. Looked up from germline, CDR1 is MDHEN and CDR2 is SYDVKM. This CDR3 contains 17 residues. The CDR3 region has the DNA TGTGCCAGCAGTGCGACCGACAGGGGGCTTTGGGTAACTGAAGCTTTCTTT. Its translation is CASSATDRGLWVTEAFF.

This clone was observed once. The rearrangement links TRBV4-3 to TRBJ2-4, with D unresolved. CDR1 LGHNA and CDR2 YSLEER come from the germline V gene. CDR3 length equals 11 residues. Deletions cut 1 base from V and 10 bases from J, with 5 bases between. In DNA form, the CDR3 reads TGCGCCAGCAGCCAAGGGCAAATTCAGTACTTC. This sequence encodes CASSQGQIQYF.

The chain uses TRBV2 and TRBJ1-5, with D perhaps matching TRBD1 (6 bases). The CDR3 is 13 residues long. The V and J ends lost 6 bases and 3 bases respectively, with 9 bases between them. Per germline, CDR1 SNHLY and CDR2 FYNNEI. CDR3 DNA sequence: TGTGCCAGCAGCGGACAGTTCAATCAGCCCCAGCATTTT. Residues: CASSGQFNQPQHF.

The chain recombines TRBV5-1 with TRBJ1-4; 7 positions agree with TRBD1. The CDR3 is made up of 15 amino acids. Per germline, CDR1 SGHRS and CDR2 YFSETQ. Germline trimming cut 4 bases from V and 7 bases from J; bases unmatched to any gene: 10. This CDR3 is CASSRDRDHGEKLFF. The CDR3 bases are TGCGCCAGCAGCCGCGACAGGGACCATGGTGAAAAACTGTTTTTT.